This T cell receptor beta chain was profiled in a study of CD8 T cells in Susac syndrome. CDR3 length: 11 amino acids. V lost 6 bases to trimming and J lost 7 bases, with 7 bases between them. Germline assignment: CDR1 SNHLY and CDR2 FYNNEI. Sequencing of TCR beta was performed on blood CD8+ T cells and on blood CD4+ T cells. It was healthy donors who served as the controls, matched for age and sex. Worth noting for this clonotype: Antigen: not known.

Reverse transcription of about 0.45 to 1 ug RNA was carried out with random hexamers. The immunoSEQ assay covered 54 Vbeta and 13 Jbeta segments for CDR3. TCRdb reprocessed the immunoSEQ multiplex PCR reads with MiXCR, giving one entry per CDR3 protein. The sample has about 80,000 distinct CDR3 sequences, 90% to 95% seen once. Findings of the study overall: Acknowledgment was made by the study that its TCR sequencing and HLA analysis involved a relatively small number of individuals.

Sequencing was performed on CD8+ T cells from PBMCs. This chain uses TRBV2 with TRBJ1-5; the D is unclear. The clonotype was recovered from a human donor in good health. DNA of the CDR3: TGTGCCAGCAGCCTGAGCCAGCCCCAGCATTTT. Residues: CASSLSQPQHF.